The rows below give T cell receptor beta chains drawn from one sample of a study of blood T cell repertoires in COVID-19. Sequencing was performed with immunoSEQ multiplex PCR; in TCRdb, only in-frame clones are kept and a portion is missing. The table records 200,000 to 250,000 clones, around 90% of them present only once. The sequenced sample was peripheral blood. The source of these receptors is an elderly man with acute or convalescent COVID-19. Both conserved end residues are part of each CDR3.

J gene: TRBJ1-1
V gene: TRBV7-9
CDR3 protein: CASSLQGLNTEAFF

J gene: TRBJ2-7
V gene: TRBV29-1
CDR3 protein: CSVEESGTPYEQYF

J gene: TRBJ2-6
V gene: TRBV5-5
CDR3 protein: CASSSWTGGSGANVLTF

J gene: TRBJ2-7
V gene: TRBV7-8
CDR3 protein: CASSYRDTASEQYF

J gene: TRBJ1-2
V gene: TRBV7-3
CDR3 protein: CASSSPRAGERIHYGYTF

J gene: TRBJ2-7
V gene: TRBV25-1
CDR3 protein: CASSGQGTYEQYF

J gene: TRBJ2-3
V gene: TRBV7-3
CDR3 protein: CASSSMRGTDTQYF

J gene: TRBJ2-2
V gene: TRBV28
CDR3 protein: CASSHRGRLTGELFF

J gene: TRBJ2-3
V gene: TRBV4-2
CDR3 protein: CASSQPGLAGAGDTQYF

J gene: TRBJ1-6
V gene: TRBV4-3
CDR3 protein: CASSQDPVLPLHF